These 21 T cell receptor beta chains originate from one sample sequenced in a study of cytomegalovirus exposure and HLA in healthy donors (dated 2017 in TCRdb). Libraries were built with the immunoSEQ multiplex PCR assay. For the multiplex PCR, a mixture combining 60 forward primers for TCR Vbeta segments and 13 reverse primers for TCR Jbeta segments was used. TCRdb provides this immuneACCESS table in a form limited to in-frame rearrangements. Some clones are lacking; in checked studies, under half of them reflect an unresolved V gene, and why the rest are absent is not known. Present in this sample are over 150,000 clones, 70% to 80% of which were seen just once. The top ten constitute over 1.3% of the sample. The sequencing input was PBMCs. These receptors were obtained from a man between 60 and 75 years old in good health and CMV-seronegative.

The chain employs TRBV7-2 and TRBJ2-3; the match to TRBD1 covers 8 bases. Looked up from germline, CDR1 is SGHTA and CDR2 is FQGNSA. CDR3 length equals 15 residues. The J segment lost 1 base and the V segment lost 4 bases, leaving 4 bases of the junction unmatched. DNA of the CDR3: TGTGCCAGCAGCTCGCAGGGGGCGGGCACAGATACGCAGTATTTT. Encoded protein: CASSSQGAGTDTQYF.

CDR3 sequence reads: CASRPGGLWEQFF. CDR3 DNA: TGTGCCAGCAGGCCGGGCGGGTTATGGGAGCAGTTCTTC. The rearrangement links TRBV28 to TRBJ2-1; weak D call: TRBD2 (5 bases). CDR1 is MDHEN and CDR2 is SYDVKM in the germline V gene. CDR3 size: 13 residues. The V and J ends lost 6 bases and 10 bases respectively, with 16 bases between them.

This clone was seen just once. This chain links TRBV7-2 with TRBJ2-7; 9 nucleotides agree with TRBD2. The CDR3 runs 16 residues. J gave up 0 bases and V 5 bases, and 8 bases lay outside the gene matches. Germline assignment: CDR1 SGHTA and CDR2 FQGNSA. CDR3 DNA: TGTGCCAGCAGCCGGTCCGCGGGGGGGAGCTCCTACGAGCAGTACTTC. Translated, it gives CASSRSAGGSSYEQYF.

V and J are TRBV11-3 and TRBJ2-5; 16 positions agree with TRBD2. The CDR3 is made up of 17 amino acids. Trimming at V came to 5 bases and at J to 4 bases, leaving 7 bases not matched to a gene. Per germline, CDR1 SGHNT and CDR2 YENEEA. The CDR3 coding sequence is TGTGCCAGCAGCACCGGGACTAGCGGGGGGGCGGCAGAGACCCAGTACTTC. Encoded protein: CASSTGTSGGAAETQYF.

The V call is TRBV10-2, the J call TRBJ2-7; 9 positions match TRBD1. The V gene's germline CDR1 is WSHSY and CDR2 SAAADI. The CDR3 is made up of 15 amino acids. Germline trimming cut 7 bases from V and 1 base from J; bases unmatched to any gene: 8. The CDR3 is CASTFFGTGSYEQYF. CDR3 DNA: TGCGCCAGCACCTTCTTCGGGACAGGGTCCTACGAGCAGTACTTC.

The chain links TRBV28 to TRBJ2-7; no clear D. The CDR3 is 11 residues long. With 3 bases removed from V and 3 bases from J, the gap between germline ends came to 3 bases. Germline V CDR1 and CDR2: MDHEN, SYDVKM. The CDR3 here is CASSFFYEQYF. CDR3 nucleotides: TGTGCCAGCAGTTTCTTCTACGAGCAGTACTTC.

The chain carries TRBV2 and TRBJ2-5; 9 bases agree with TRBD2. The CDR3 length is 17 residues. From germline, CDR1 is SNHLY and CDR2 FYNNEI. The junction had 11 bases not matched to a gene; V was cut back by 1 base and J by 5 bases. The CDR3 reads CASSEGLAGASWETQYF. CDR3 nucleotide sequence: TGTGCCAGCAGTGAAGGTTTAGCGGGGGCTTCCTGGGAGACCCAGTACTTC. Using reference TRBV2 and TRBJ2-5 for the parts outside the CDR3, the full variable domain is EPEVTQTPSHQVTQMGQEVILRCVPISNHLYFYWYRQILGQKVEFLVSFYNNEISEKSEIFDDQFSVERPDGSNFTLKIRSTKLEDSAMYFCASSEGLAGASWETQYFGPGTRLLVL.

Here the CDR3 DNA reads TGTGCCAGCAGTGAAGGTGATAGCTCCTACAATGAGCAGTTCTTC. It yields the protein CASSEGDSSYNEQFF. The chain recombines TRBV2 with TRBJ2-1; D is uncertain. The CDR3 has 15 residues. V was shortened by 1 base and J by 0 bases, with 7 bases between the two germline ends. Germline V gene data show CDR1 as SNHLY and CDR2 as FYNNEI.

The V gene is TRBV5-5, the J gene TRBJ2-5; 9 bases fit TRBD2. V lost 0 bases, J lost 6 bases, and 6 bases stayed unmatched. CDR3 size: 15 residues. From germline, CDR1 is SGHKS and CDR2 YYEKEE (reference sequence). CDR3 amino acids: CASSLVAGESQTQYF. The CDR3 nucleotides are TGTGCCAGCAGCTTGGTAGCGGGGGAATCCCAGACCCAGTACTTC.

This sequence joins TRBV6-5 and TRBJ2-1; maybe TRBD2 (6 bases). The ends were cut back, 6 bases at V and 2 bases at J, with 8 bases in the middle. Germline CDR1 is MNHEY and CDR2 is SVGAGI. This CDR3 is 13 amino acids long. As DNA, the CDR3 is TGTGCCAGCAGGGGAGGTGCCTACAATGAGCAGTTCTTC. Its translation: CASRGGAYNEQFF.

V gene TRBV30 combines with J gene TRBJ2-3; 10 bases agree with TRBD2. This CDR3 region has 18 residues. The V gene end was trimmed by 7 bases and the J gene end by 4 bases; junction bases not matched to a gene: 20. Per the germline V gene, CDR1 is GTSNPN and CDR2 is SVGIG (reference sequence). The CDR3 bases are TGTGCCTCCCTGTCGGCTAGCGGGAGTTGGATTGGGGCAGATACGCAGTATTTT. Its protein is CASLSASGSWIGADTQYF. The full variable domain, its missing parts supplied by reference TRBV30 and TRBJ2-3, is SQTIHQWPATLVQPVGSPLSLECTVEGTSNPNLYWYRQAAGRGLQLLFYSVGIGQISSEVPQNLSASRPQDRQFILSSKKLLLSDSGFYLCASLSASGSWIGADTQYFGPGTRLTVL.

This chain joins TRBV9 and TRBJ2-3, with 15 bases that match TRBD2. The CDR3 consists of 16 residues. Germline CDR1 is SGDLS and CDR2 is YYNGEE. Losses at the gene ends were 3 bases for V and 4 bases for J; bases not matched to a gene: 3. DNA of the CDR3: TGTGCCAGCAGCGGGGGACTAGCGGGAGGCGCAGATACGCAGTATTTT. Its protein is CASSGGLAGGADTQYF.

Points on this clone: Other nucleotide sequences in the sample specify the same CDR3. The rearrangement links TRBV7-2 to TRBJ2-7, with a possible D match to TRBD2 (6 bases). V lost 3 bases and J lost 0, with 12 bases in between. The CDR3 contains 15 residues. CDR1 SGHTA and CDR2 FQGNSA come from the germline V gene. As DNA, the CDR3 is TGTGCCAGCAGCTTGGGCGGGATCCTCTCCTACGAGCAGTACTTC. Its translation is CASSLGGILSYEQYF. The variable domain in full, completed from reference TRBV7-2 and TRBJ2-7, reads GAGVSQSPSNKVTEKGKDVELRCDPISGHTALYWYRQSLGQGLEFLIYFQGNSAPDKSGLPSDRFSAERTGGSVSTLTIQRTQQEDSAVYLCASSLGGILSYEQYFGPGTRLTVT.

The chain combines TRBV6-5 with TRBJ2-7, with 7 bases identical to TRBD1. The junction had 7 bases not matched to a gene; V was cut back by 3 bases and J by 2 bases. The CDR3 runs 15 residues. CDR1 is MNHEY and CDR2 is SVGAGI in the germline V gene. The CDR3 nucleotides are TGTGCCAGCAGTTATGGACAGGTCAGAGCCTACGAGCAGTACTTC. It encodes CASSYGQVRAYEQYF.

The CDR3 is CASSLGGEEYF. CDR3 nucleotide sequence: TGTGCCAGCAGCTTAGGGGGGGAAGAGTACTTC. This chain joins TRBV11-1 and TRBJ2-4, with D tentatively TRBD2 (6 bases). Germline CDR1 is SGHAT and CDR2 is FQDESV (reference sequence). Deletions cut 1 base from V and 14 bases from J, with 9 bases between. This CDR3 comprises 11 residues.

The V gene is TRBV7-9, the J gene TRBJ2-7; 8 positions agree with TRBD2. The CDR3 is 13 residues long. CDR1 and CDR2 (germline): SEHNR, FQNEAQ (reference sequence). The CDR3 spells CSTLGGGTYEQYF. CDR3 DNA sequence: TGTTCCACCCTCGGGGGGGGCACCTACGAGCAGTACTTC.

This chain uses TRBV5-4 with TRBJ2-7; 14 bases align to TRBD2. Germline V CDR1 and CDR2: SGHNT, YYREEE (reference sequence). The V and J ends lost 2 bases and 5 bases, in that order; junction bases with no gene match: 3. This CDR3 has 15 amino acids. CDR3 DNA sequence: TGTGCCAGCAGCTTTGGGACTAGCGGGAGCCACGAGCAGTACTTC. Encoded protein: CASSFGTSGSHEQYF.

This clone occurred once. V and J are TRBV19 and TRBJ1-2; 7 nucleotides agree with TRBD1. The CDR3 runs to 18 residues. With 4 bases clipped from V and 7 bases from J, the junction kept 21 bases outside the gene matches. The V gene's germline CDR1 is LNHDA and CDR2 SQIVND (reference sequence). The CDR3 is CASSTLDEVRGRRSGYTF. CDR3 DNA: TGTGCCAGTAGTACCCTTGACGAGGTGAGGGGGCGCAGATCTGGCTACACCTTC.

The CDR3 region is CATHTGSGANVLTF. In DNA, the CDR3 is TGTGCCACCCACACAGGGTCCGGGGCCAACGTCCTGACTTTC. V usage is TRBV7-2 and J usage is TRBJ2-6; D might be TRBD1 (6 bases). This CDR3 is 14 amino acids long. CDR1 is SGHTA, CDR2 FQGNSA, per germline. V lost 10 bases, J lost 4 bases, and 14 bases lay in between. Combining the CDR3 with reference TRBV7-2 and TRBJ2-6 gives the whole variable domain GAGVSQSPSNKVTEKGKDVELRCDPISGHTALYWYRQSLGQGLEFLIYFQGNSAPDKSGLPSDRFSAERTGGSVSTLTIQRTQQEDSAVYLCATHTGSGANVLTFGAGSRLTVL.

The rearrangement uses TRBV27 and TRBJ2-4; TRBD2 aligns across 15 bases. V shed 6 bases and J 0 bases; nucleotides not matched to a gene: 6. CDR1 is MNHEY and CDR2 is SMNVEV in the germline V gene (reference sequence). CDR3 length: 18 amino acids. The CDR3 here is CASRPGLAGGEAKNIQYF. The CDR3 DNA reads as TGTGCCAGCAGGCCCGGACTAGCGGGGGGGGAAGCCAAAAACATTCAGTACTTC.

The CDR3: CASGRLAGASDTQYF. The CDR3 bases are TGTGCTAGTGGGCGACTAGCGGGAGCGTCAGATACGCAGTATTTT. J is TRBJ2-3 and V is TRBV12-5, with 12 bases lining up with TRBD2. V lost 6 bases to trimming and J lost 4 bases; unmatched junction nucleotides: 5. This CDR3 contains 15 residues. Germline V gene sequence: CDR1 LGHNT, CDR2 FRNRAP.